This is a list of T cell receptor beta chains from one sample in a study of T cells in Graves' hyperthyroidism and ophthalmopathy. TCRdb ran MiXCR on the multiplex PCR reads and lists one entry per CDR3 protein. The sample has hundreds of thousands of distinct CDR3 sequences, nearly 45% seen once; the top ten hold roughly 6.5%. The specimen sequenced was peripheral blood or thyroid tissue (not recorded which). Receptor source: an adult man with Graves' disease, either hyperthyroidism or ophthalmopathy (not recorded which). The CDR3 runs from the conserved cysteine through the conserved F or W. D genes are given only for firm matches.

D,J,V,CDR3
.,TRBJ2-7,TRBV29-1,CSVERGPTYEQYF
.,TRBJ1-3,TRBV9,CASRLAGDTIYF
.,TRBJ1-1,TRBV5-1,CASSLAQMNTEAFF
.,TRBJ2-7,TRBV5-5,CASSLVGGSLSYEQYF
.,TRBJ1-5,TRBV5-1,CASSLAGQTYQPQHF
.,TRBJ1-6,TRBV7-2,CARAIGQGHSPLHF
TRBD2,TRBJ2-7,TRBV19,CASSMQGYGGDEQYF
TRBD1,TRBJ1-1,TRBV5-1,CASSGTGGNTEAFF
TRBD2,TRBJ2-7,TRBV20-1,CSARVAGGANQRSYEQYF
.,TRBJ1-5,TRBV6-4,CASGGRGWDQPQHF
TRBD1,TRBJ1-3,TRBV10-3,CAISGTGAGNTIYF
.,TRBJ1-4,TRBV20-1,CSARDSERNEKLFF
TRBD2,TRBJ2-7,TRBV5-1,CASSLAGGLSYEQYF
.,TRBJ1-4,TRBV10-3,CAARGTPATNEKLFF
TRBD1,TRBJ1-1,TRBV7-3,CASSLAGGRDEAFF
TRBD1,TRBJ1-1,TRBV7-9,CASSLGQGNTEAFF
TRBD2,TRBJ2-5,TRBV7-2,CASSLVAGGTETQYF